Listed below are T cell receptor beta chains from one sample, sequenced in a study of human T cells and chemical hapten exposure. TCRdb reprocessed the RACE reads with MiXCR, giving one entry per CDR3 protein. This sample yields about 130,000 distinct CDR3 sequences, of which 8.5% to 9.5% are seen a single time; under 2% belongs to the top ten. Sequenced sample: whole blood. Receptor source: a male donor in good health. Some clones in this sample may be carry-over from other donors' samples. CDR3s leave out the opening cysteine and the closing phenylalanine or tryptophan.

>TRBV11-2|TRBJ1-2
ASSPFTGGGYT
>TRBV12-5|TRBJ2-7
ASGFGRDEQY
>TRBV7-2|TRBJ2-3
ASSFHGLADTQY
>TRBV19|TRBJ1-4
ASSIQGGSEKLF
>TRBV27|TRBJ2-1
ASSLLGKRNEQF
>TRBV12-3/TRBV12-4|TRBJ2-1
ASSPGGYNEQF
>TRBV5-1|TRBJ1-1
ASSLESEAF
>TRBV7-2|TRBJ2-7
ASSRFGELEQY
>TRBV10-3|TRBJ1-1
ATSTAGGDTEAF
>TRBV19|TRBJ2-5
ASSTTGGEETQY
>TRBV5-1|TRBJ2-7
TSSLVGQGAGEQY
>TRBV11-2|TRBJ1-2
ASSLSGARPGYT
>TRBV12-5|TRBJ2-1
ASGLVQGSSYNEQF
>TRBV6-1|TRBJ2-7
ASSERGFPINEQY
>TRBV20-1|TRBJ1-2
SAILQGDTYGYT
>TRBV5-1|TRBJ2-5
ASSLGSGGQETQY
>TRBV7-9|TRBJ2-3
ASSLAGSPDTQY
>TRBV27|TRBJ1-2
ASSLRGAYGYT
>TRBV9|TRBJ2-7
ASSFEGQGVEQY
>TRBV12-3/TRBV12-4|TRBJ2-4
ASSFYGLAGGRHKGAWGNIQY
>TRBV2|TRBJ2-5
ASRSDRTHQETQY
>TRBV29-1|TRBJ1-2
SVEVGGEGDGYT
>TRBV6-2/TRBV6-3|TRBJ1-5
ASSLPVQGDNQPQH
>TRBV5-1|TRBJ2-2
ASSLGNEGTGELF
>TRBV20-1|TRBJ1-6
SARRGVVNSPLH
>TRBV5-1|TRBJ2-1
ASSLAGTSGGQF
>TRBV20-1|TRBJ2-2
SARAQSGGELF
>TRBV7-9|TRBJ2-2
ASSFMGPNTGELF
>TRBV7-9|TRBJ1-1
ASSSKGVMNTEAF
>TRBV2|TRBJ2-7
ASTGLAGGSYEQY
>TRBV6-5|TRBJ2-1
ASSRTNGGGNEQF
>TRBV12-3/TRBV12-4|TRBJ2-7
ASSLYPDSYEQY
>TRBV18|TRBJ2-7
ASSLKSRPLTYEQY
>TRBV11-2|TRBJ2-3
ASSLLLSTDTQY
>TRBV5-3|TRBJ1-5
ARSEHRGLGQPQH
>TRBV19|TRBJ2-7
ASRPGLGERAYEQY
>TRBV4-3|TRBJ1-1
ASSQVTGLSEAF
>TRBV20-1|TRBJ1-5
SASRQGGNQPQH
>TRBV6-2/TRBV6-3|TRBJ1-1
ASSYETGREGTEAF
>TRBV2|TRBJ1-5
ASSDRALHQPQH
>TRBV4-2|TRBJ2-2
ASSQDLPVAGELF
>TRBV12-3/TRBV12-4|TRBJ1-1
ASSTSTGGTEAF
>TRBV5-1|TRBJ2-7
ASSLSTDVVGYEQY
>TRBV20-1|TRBJ2-7
SATWDRGRWEQY
>TRBV7-9|TRBJ1-4
ASSFTPDEKLF
>TRBV7-3|TRBJ2-6
ASSLTFHSGANVLT
>TRBV27|TRBJ2-7
ASSLGLAYEQY
>TRBV5-1|TRBJ1-1
ASRARPTEAF
>TRBV29-1|TRBJ2-1
SVEAGTSGLSNEQF
>TRBV3-2|TRBJ2-7
ASSQGSSGGVYEQY
>TRBV6-6|TRBJ2-5
ASSYLTGGFMETQY
>TRBV3-1|TRBJ2-2
ASSQGQGGTGELF
>TRBV5-1|TRBJ2-1
ASSMTSGPYNEQF